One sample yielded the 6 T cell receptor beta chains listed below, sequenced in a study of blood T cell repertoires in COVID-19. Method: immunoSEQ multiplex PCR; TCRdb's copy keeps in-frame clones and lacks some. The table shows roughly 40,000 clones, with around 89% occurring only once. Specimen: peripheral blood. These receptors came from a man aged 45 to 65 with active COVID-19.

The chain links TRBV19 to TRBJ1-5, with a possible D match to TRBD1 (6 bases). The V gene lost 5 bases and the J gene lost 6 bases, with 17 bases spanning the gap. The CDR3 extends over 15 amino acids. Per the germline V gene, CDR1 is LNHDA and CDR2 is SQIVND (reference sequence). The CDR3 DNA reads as TGTGCCAGTAGTTCTGGTGGGGGCCGAGTTCAGCCCCAGCATTTT. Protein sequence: CASSSGGGRVQPQHF.

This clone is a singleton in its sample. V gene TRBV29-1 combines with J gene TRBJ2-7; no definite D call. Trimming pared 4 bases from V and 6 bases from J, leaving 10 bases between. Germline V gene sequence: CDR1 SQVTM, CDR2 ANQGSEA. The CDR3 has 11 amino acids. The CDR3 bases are TGCAGCGTTGTGGTGTCGGTCGAGCAGTACTTC. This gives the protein CSVVVSVEQYF.

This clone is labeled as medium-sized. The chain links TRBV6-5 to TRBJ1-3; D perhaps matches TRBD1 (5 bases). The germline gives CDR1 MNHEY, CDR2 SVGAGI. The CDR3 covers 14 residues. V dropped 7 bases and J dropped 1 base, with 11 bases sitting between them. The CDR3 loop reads CASMAGRSGNTIYF. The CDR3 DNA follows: TGTGCCAGCATGGCAGGGAGGTCTGGAAACACCATATATTTT.

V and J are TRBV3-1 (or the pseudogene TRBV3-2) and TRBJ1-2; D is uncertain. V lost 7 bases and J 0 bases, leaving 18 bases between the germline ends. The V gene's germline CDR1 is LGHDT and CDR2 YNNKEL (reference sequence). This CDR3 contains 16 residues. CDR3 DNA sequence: TGTGCCAGCAACCCCTCTAGCCGTGGAACTAACTATGGCTACACCTTC. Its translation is CASNPSSRGTNYGYTF.

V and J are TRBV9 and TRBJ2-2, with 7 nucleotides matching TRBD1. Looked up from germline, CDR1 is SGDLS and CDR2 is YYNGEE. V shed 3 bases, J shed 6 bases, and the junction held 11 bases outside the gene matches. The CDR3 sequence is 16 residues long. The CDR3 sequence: CASSAVTGFGSGELFF. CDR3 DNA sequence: TGTGCCAGCAGCGCGGTGACAGGGTTCGGTTCCGGGGAGCTGTTTTTT.

The CDR3 reads CASSFRQRETQYF. DNA of the CDR3: TGCGCCAGCAGCTTTCGACAGAGGGAGACCCAGTACTTC. The chain uses TRBV5-1 and TRBJ2-5; TRBD1 is a possible D gene (5 bases). CDR1 is SGHRS and CDR2 is YFSETQ in the germline V gene. Trimming stripped 2 bases from V and 5 bases from J, with 10 bases between. The CDR3 contains 13 residues.